This T cell receptor beta chain was sequenced during a study of blood T cell repertoires in COVID-19. In the study overall: Samples came from the United States, Italy and Spain, spanning acute and convalescent COVID-19. In each case, the material was cDNA or gDNA derived from T cells, B-cell-depleted T cells, or PBMCs.

Authors' analysis steps: Scientists estimated how many nucleated cells there were by amplifying reference gene primers. Libraries were prepared by immunoSEQ multiplex PCR; TCRdb keeps only in-frame clonotypes and omits some of them. V and J calls and clone size are as listed in that table; D and trimming were resolved from the DNA. This sample yields roughly 140,000 clones, of which under 90% are seen a single time; over 7.5% belongs to the top ten. The germline V gene has CDR1 SGHKS and CDR2 YYEKEE (reference sequence). V shed 6 bases and J shed 4 bases, with 13 bases lying between them. This CDR3 is 14 amino acids long.

The chain carries TRBV5-5 and TRBJ2-2; perhaps TRBD1 as D (6 bases). The clonotype comes from a woman aged 80 or over in a cohort sampled during active or convalescent COVID-19. The sample comprised peripheral blood. CDR3 sequence reads: CASTGTRATGELFF. For the CDR3, the DNA is TGTGCCAGCACGGGGACAAGGGCCACCGGGGAGCTGTTTTTT.